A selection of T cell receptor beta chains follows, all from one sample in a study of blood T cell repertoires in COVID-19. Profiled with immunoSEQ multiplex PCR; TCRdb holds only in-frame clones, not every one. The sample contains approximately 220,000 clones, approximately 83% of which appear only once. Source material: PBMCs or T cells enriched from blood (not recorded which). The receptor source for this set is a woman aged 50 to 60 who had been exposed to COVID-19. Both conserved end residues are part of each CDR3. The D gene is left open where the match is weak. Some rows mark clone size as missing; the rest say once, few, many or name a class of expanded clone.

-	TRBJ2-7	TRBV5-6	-	TGTGCCAGCAGCCTTGGAACCCAGGGTATCTACGAGCAGTACTTC	CASSLGTQGIYEQYF
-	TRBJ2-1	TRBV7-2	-	TGTGCCAGCAGCTCCCGACAGGTAAGGGGCAATGAGCAGTTCTTC	CASSSRQVRGNEQFF
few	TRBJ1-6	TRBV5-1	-	TGCGCCAGCAGCTTGGACAGTAATTCACCCCTCCACTTT	CASSLDSNSPLHF
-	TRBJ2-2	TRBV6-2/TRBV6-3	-	TGTGCCAGCAGTTATGGAGGGTGGGCCGGGGAGCTGTTTTTT	CASSYGGWAGELFF
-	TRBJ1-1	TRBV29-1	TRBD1	TGCAGCGCTCAGACAGGGGGAGAAACTGAAGCTTTCTTT	CSAQTGGETEAFF
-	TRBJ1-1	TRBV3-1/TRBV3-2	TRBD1	TGTGCCAGCAGCAGGGACAGGGGGCGAACTGAAGCTTTCTTT	CASSRDRGRTEAFF
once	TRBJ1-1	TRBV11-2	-	TGTGCCAGCACCTTTACCTCGACACCCATGAACACTGAAGCTTTCTTT	CASTFTSTPMNTEAFF
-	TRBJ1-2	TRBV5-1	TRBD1	TGCGCCAGCAGCGAAGGGGGCAACTATGGCTACACCTTC	CASSEGGNYGYTF
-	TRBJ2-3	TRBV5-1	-	TGCGCCAGCAGCTTCGGGGGGCCAAGCACAGATACGCAGTATTTT	CASSFGGPSTDTQYF
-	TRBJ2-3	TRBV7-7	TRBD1	TGTGCCAGCAGCTTAGGGGACAGGGGCAAGGATACGCAGTATTTT	CASSLGDRGKDTQYF
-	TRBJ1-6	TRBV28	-	TGTGCCAGCAGTCTCCCGGGGGGGCATTCACCCCTCCACTTT	CASSLPGGHSPLHF
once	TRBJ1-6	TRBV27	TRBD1	TGTGCCAGCAGTCCGACAGGGCCCGATTCACCCCTCCACTTT	CASSPTGPDSPLHF
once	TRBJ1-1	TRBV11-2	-	TGTGCCAGCAGCCCCTGGCCCACTGAAGCTTTCTTT	CASSPWPTEAFF
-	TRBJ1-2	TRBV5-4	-	TGTGCCAGCGTAGGTGACACTAACTATGGCTACACCTTC	CASVGDTNYGYTF
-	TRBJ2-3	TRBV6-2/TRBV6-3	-	TGTGCCAGCAGTCAATCCGCCACGCGCGATACGCAGTATTTT	CASSQSATRDTQYF
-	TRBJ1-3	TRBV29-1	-	TGCAGCGTTGTAAACCCGGCAGGGGCGAGCTCTGGAAACACCATATATTTT	CSVVNPAGASSGNTIYF
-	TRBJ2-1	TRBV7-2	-	TGTGCCAGCCTTTGGGCGGGGACCGTCTCCTACAATGAGCAGTTCTTC	CASLWAGTVSYNEQFF
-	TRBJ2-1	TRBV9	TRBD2	TGTGCCAGCAGCGTTCGGACTAGACGTGAGCAGTTCTTC	CASSVRTRREQFF
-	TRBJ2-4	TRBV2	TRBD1	TGTGCCTCTATCCGGGACAGCGGAAACATTCAGTACTTC	CASIRDSGNIQYF
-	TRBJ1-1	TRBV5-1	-	TGCGCCAGCAGCCCGGAGCCCTCGGACTTTGAAGCTTTCTTT	CASSPEPSDFEAFF
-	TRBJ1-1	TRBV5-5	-	TGTGCCAGCAGCTTACAGGATCTTATGAACACTGAAGCTTTCTTT	CASSLQDLMNTEAFF
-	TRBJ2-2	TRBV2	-	TGTGCCAGCAGTGAGTGGCAGGGAAACACCGGGGAGCTGTTTTTT	CASSEWQGNTGELFF
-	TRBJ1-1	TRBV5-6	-	TGTGCCAGCAGCTTCCAGGCTGAAGCTTTCTTT	CASSFQAEAFF
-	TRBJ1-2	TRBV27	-	TGTGCCAGCAGTTTATCTAGGGGGACCTATGGCTACACCTTC	CASSLSRGTYGYTF
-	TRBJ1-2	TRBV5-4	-	TGTGCCAGCAGTTGGGGGGGACGGCAGTCTAACTATGGCTACACCTTC	CASSWGGRQSNYGYTF
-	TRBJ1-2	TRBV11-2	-	TGTGCCAGCAGCTTAGGGGGGGGGAATTTGGGATATGGCTACACCTTC	CASSLGGGNLGYGYTF
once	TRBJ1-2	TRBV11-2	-	TGTGCCAGCAGCACCCTCGGAGGAGGGCATGGCTACACCTTC	CASSTLGGGHGYTF
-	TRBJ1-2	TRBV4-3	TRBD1	TGCGCCAGCAGCCCAGGAGGACAGGGGGCCTTCTATGGCTACACCTTC	CASSPGGQGAFYGYTF
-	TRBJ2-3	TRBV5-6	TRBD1	TGTGCCAGCAGGGAGACAGGGAAGGATCCCACAGATACGCAGTATTTT	CASRETGKDPTDTQYF
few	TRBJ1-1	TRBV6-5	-	TGTGCCAGCAGTACCGGGGGCACTGAAGCTTTCTTT	CASSTGGTEAFF
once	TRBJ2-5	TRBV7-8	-	TGTGCCAGCAGCGCCAGGGCCCTAGATACCCAGTACTTC	CASSARALDTQYF
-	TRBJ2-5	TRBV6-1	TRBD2	TGTGCCAGCAGTGAATCGGGAGGAGGCGGGGGGCTGGTAGAGACCCAGTACTTC	CASSESGGGGGLVETQYF
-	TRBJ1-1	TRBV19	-	TGTGCCAGTAGTCCACAATACCCAACAGGGTTTGAGGCTTTCTTT	CASSPQYPTGFEAFF
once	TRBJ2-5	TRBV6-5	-	TGTGCCAGCAGTTGCGCGACAGAGATCCAAGAGACCCAGTACTTC	CASSCATEIQETQYF
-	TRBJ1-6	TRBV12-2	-	TGTGCAAGTCGCGCCAAACCGGGACAGGGTGGTAATTCACCCCTCCACTTT	CASRAKPGQGGNSPLHF
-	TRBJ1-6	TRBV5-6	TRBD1	TGTGCCAGCAGCCGGGACAGGGGGTATTCACCCCTCCACTTT	CASSRDRGYSPLHF
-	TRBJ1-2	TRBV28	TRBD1	TGTGCCAGCAGTGTCGACAGGGGGGACTATGGCTACACCTTC	CASSVDRGDYGYTF
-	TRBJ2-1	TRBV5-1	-	TGCGCCAGCAGTCCCCCTAGCGCCAATGAGCAGTTCTTC	CASSPPSANEQFF
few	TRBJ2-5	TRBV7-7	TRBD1	TGTGCCAGCAGCCTTTTGCCGGGACAGGGGGAGACCCAGTACTTC	CASSLLPGQGETQYF
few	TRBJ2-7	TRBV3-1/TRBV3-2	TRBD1	TGTGCCAGCAGCCAAAGAGGGACAGGGAACGAGCAGTACTTC	CASSQRGTGNEQYF
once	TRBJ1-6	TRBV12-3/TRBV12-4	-	TGTGCCAGCAGCACCACGGATAATTCACCCCTCCACTTT	CASSTTDNSPLHF
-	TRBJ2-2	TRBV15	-	TGTGCCACCAGTCAGGGCACTCGATCCACCGGGGAGCTGTTTTTT	CATSQGTRSTGELFF
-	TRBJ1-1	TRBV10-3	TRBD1	TGTGCCATCAGTGAAGGGACAGGGAAATCTCGCACTGAAGCTTTCTTT	CAISEGTGKSRTEAFF
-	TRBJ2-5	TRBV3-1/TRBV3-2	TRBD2	TGTGCCAGCAGCATCCGGACTAGCGGGGGGAAACGAGAGACCCAGTACTTC	CASSIRTSGGKRETQYF
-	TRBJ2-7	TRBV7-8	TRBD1	TGTGCCAGCAGCTCCGACAGGGCAGGCTACGAGCAGTACTTC	CASSSDRAGYEQYF
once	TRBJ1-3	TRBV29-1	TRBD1	TGCAGCGTCACCGGACAGGGGACCTCTGGAAACACCATATATTTT	CSVTGQGTSGNTIYF
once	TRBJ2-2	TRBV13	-	TGTGCCAGCAGCTTAAAACCCTTCTTACCCGGTCCCGGGGAGCTGTTTTTT	CASSLKPFLPGPGELFF